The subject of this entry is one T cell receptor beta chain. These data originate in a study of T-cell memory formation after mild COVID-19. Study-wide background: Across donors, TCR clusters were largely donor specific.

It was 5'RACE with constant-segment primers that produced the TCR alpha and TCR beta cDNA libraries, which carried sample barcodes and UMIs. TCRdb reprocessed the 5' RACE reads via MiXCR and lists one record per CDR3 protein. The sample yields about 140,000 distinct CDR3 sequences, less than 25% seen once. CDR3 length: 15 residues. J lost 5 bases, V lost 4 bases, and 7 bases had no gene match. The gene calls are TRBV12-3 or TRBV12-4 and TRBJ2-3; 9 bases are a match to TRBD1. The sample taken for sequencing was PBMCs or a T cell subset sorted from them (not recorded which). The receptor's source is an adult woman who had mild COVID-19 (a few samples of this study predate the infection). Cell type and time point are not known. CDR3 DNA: TGTGCCAGCAGTTGGACAGGGGACTATAAAGATACGCAGTATTTT. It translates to CASSWTGDYKDTQYF.